This TCR beta chain was obtained from a study of T cells in Graves' hyperthyroidism and ophthalmopathy. In the study overall: Blood from the periphery was taken at initial diagnosis, before any treatment.

Around 10 ml of fresh peripheral blood supplied the PBMCs. There are 14 residues in the CDR3. V was shortened by 6 bases and J by 2 bases, with 14 bases between the two germline ends. CDR1 is LNHDA and CDR2 is SQIVND in the germline V gene (reference sequence). There were TCR beta CDR3 regions amplified from RNA transcripts. Primed by the HTBI set, a first-round RT-PCR was run on the TCR CDR3. One entry per CDR3 protein, called by TCRdb with MiXCR from the multiplex PCR reads. Among about 350,000 distinct CDR3 sequences, around 14% were seen once, and the ten largest hold under 30%. This clonotype has at least ten counts.

Material for sequencing was blood. The chain joins TRBV19 to TRBJ2-7; D is possibly TRBD2 (6 bases). This receptor was identified in a woman aged 30 to 39 with Graves' hyperthyroidism. This CDR3 is CASRPGLGTYEQYF. The DNA of the CDR3 is TGTGCCAGTAGACCGGGACTGGGGACCTACGAGCAGTACTTC.